Each of the 28 T cell receptor beta chains below was sequenced from the same sample in a study of Tregs in tolerant kidney transplant recipients. Produced via immunoSEQ multiplex PCR; TCRdb's table is partial and in-frame only. The sample lists around 70,000 clones; approximately 92% were seen once. Source: CD8+ T cells from blood, taken before the transplant. Receptors were obtained from a human donor who received a combined kidney and bone marrow transplant.

The chain is built from TRBV4-1 and TRBJ2-7, with D perhaps matching TRBD1 (6 bases). V shed 5 bases and J shed 0 bases, with 11 bases lying between them. The CDR3 contains 14 residues. The germline CDR1 and CDR2 sequences are MGHRA and YSYEKL. The CDR3 protein is CASSKDRGSYEQYF. For the CDR3, the DNA is TGCGCCAGCAGCAAGGACAGAGGCTCCTACGAGCAGTACTTC.

The genes are TRBV11-2 and TRBJ2-3; 9 bases are a match to TRBD2. The trim removed 1 base at V and 3 bases at J, leaving 2 bases unmatched. The CDR3 is made up of 15 amino acids. Germline CDR1 is SGHAT and CDR2 is FQNNGV. The DNA for the CDR3 is TGTGCCAGCAGCTTAGTAGCGGGGGAGACAGATACGCAGTATTTT. Translating it yields CASSLVAGETDTQYF.

The V call is TRBV7-8, the J call TRBJ2-2; D is unclear. CDR1 SGHVS and CDR2 FQNEAQ come from the germline V gene. CDR3 length equals 12 residues. V was cut by 5 bases and J by 2 bases, with 3 bases left in between. CDR3 amino acids: CASSSNTGELFF. CDR3 sequence (DNA): TGTGCCAGCAGCAGCAACACCGGGGAGCTGTTTTTT.

The CDR3 reads CASRYRGRVSATNEKLFF. The CDR3 DNA reads as TGTGCCAGCAGATACAGGGGGCGGGTGAGTGCTACTAATGAAAAACTGTTTTTT. This chain uses TRBV6-4 with TRBJ1-4; 9 bases map to TRBD1. The CDR3 extends over 18 amino acids. Losses at the gene ends were 6 bases for V and 2 bases for J; bases not matched to a gene: 13. Germline loops: CDR1 MRHNA, CDR2 SNTAGT.

This chain uses TRBV9 with TRBJ2-7, with D maybe TRBD1 (6 bases). With 3 bases removed from V and 6 bases from J, the gap between germline ends came to 16 bases. The V gene's germline CDR1 is SGDLS and CDR2 YYNGEE. The length of the CDR3 is 14 residues. This CDR3 is CASSGEQGSGEQYF. The CDR3 DNA reads TGTGCCAGCAGCGGAGAGCAGGGGTCGGGCGAGCAGTACTTC.

Remarks on this clone: The sample has other DNA sequences that encode this CDR3 too. The chain links TRBV29-1 to TRBJ2-1; D not resolved. This CDR3 spans 8 amino acids. The germline V and J ends were trimmed by 8 bases and 12 bases, with 8 bases remaining between them. CDR1 is SQVTM and CDR2 is ANQGSEA in the germline V gene. The DNA of the CDR3 is TGCAGCCTGTCTTCGCAGTTCTTC. It translates to CSLSSQFF.

The J gene is TRBJ2-4, the V gene TRBV7-6; TRBD1 is a possible D gene (6 bases). The V end was cut by 4 bases, the J end by 6 bases, with 16 bases between. The germline V gene encodes CDR1 SGHVS and CDR2 FNYEAQ. This CDR3 has 15 residues. CDR3 in DNA: TGTGCCAGCAGCTCGGACCTAGAAGGGGGAAACATTCAGTACTTC. Encoded protein: CASSSDLEGGNIQYF.

V gene TRBV6-5 combines with J gene TRBJ2-1; D may be TRBD2 (6 bases). CDR3 length: 15 amino acids. V was trimmed by 5 bases and J by 7 bases, leaving 18 bases between them. Germline V lookup: CDR1 MNHEY, CDR2 SVGAGI. The CDR3 DNA reads TGTGCCAGCAGTGGGACTCTGGGACCTGGGAATGAGCAGTTCTTC. It codes for CASSGTLGPGNEQFF.

The CDR3 is CAISDADRALSYEQYF. The CDR3 coding sequence is TGTGCCATCAGTGATGCGGACAGGGCGCTCTCCTACGAGCAGTACTTC. The V call is TRBV10-3, the J call TRBJ2-7; 8 bases map to TRBD1. Germline V gene lookup returns CDR1 ENHRY and CDR2 SYGVKD. The CDR3 extends over 16 amino acids. V lost 3 bases to trimming and J lost 0 bases; unmatched junction nucleotides: 7.

The chain recombines TRBV7-2 with TRBJ2-1; TRBD2 agrees at 12 bases. The CDR3 length is 18 residues. The germline CDR1 and CDR2 sequences are SGHTA and FQGNSA. The V segment lost 2 bases and the J segment 5 bases; nucleotides outside the gene matches: 10. The CDR3 loop is CASSLILAGGVGNNEQFF. The CDR3 DNA sequence: TGTGCCAGCAGCTTAATACTAGCGGGAGGCGTAGGCAACAATGAGCAGTTCTTC.

CDR3 nucleotide sequence: TGTGCCAGTAGTTTAACAGGGGGCGCGGGCTACACCTTC. Encoded protein: CASSLTGGAGYTF. The chain carries TRBV19 and TRBJ1-2; 9 bases map to TRBD1. With V trimmed by 5 bases and J by 8 bases, 6 bases remained unmatched. The CDR3 consists of 13 residues. Germline CDR1 LNHDA, CDR2 SQIVND (reference sequence).

The chain is built from TRBV5-5 and TRBJ2-7; TRBD1 agrees at 9 bases. This CDR3 spans 15 amino acids. V was pared by 4 bases and J by 5 bases, with 10 bases of the junction left unmatched. Per germline, CDR1 SGHKS and CDR2 YYEKEE (reference sequence). CDR3 sequence reads: CASSEPGQGGHEQYF. DNA for the CDR3: TGTGCCAGCAGCGAACCGGGACAGGGTGGCCACGAGCAGTACTTC. The full variable domain, completed using reference TRBV5-5 and TRBJ2-7, is DAGVTQSPTHLIKTRGQQVTLRCSPISGHKSVSWYQQVLGQGPQFIFQYYEKEERGRGNFPDRFSARQFPNYSSELNVNALLLGDSALYLCASSEPGQGGHEQYFGPGTRLTVT.

The count of this clone is one. The chain's CDR3 is CASSSWGGNQPQHF. CDR3 DNA sequence: TGTGCCAGTAGTTCGTGGGGCGGCAATCAGCCCCAGCATTTT. This chain joins TRBV19 and TRBJ1-5, with D perhaps matching TRBD1 (5 bases). This CDR3 comprises 14 residues. Trimming cost V 5 bases and J 2 bases, with 10 bases left between them. Germline values: CDR1 LNHDA, CDR2 SQIVND (reference sequence).

The rearrangement links TRBV6-1 to TRBJ2-5; possibly TRBD1 for D (5 bases). The germline V gene encodes CDR1 MNHNS and CDR2 SASEGT. CDR3 length: 13 amino acids. The ends were cut back, 4 bases at V and 5 bases at J, with 11 bases in the middle. CDR3 amino acids: CASSVVGLETQYF. The CDR3 nucleotides read TGTGCCAGCAGTGTGGTGGGGCTGGAGACCCAGTACTTC.

The V call is TRBV4-1, the J call TRBJ2-7; TRBD1 aligns across 7 bases. CDR3 length equals 14 residues. Trimming cost V 4 bases and J 5 bases; bases outside gene matches: 8. Germline V gene lookup returns CDR1 MGHRA and CDR2 YSYEKL. CDR3 bases: TGCGCCAGCAGCCGGACAGGACAGGTGGACGAGCAGTACTTC. Translation: CASSRTGQVDEQYF.

This clone was seen a few times. The rearrangement uses TRBV10-3 and TRBJ2-5, with D unclear. The V gene lost 1 base and the J gene lost 5 bases, with 8 bases spanning the gap. The CDR3 has 13 residues. Germline V CDR1 and CDR2: ENHRY, SYGVKD. The CDR3 nucleotides read TGTGCCATCAGTGAGTTCCTGAGGGAGACCCAGTACTTC. This translates into CAISEFLRETQYF.

V gene TRBV15 combines with J gene TRBJ1-5, with D perhaps matching TRBD1 (5 bases). Germline V CDR1 and CDR2: LNHNV, YYDKDF (reference sequence). Trimming cost V 8 bases and J 0 bases, with 11 bases left between them. CDR3 length equals 14 residues. The CDR3 nucleotides read TGTGCCACCGGGGCGGATTATAGCAATCAGCCCCAGCATTTT. This gives the protein CATGADYSNQPQHF.

V usage is TRBV7-2 and J usage is TRBJ1-2; D remains unclear. The germline V gene encodes CDR1 SGHTA and CDR2 FQGNSA. The V gene lost 1 base and the J gene lost 5 bases, with 26 bases spanning the gap. This CDR3 is built from 19 residues. CDR3 nucleotide sequence: TGTGCCAGCAGCTTAGGGCGATCTAGGGAGACAACCCAACCTTATGGCTACACCTTC. This translates into CASSLGRSRETTQPYGYTF. The whole variable domain, filled in from reference TRBV7-2 and TRBJ1-2, reads GAGVSQSPSNKVTEKGKDVELRCDPISGHTALYWYRQSLGQGLEFLIYFQGNSAPDKSGLPSDRFSAERTGGSVSTLTIQRTQQEDSAVYLCASSLGRSRETTQPYGYTFGSGTRLTVV.

This clone was seen only once. The chain employs TRBV19 and TRBJ1-1, with 7 bases lining up with TRBD1. J lost 4 bases, V lost 8 bases, and 10 bases had no gene match. The length of the CDR3 is 14 residues. Germline V gives CDR1 LNHDA, CDR2 SQIVND (reference sequence). This chain's CDR3 is CASSQGGAGTEAFF. CDR3 nucleotides: TGTGCCAGTTCCCAAGGGGGCGCGGGCACTGAAGCTTTCTTT.

The CDR3 DNA reads TGCGCCAGCAGCCAAGATTGGGGTCTAGCGGGGGGAACAGATACGCAGTATTTT. This encodes CASSQDWGLAGGTDTQYF. V usage is TRBV4-3 and J usage is TRBJ2-3; TRBD2 matches 11 bases. The CDR3 has 18 residues. Germline trimming cut 0 bases from V and 3 bases from J; bases unmatched to any gene: 8. Germline lookup yields CDR1 LGHNA and CDR2 YSLEER.

The V call is TRBV7-9, the J call TRBJ1-1; a possible D gene is TRBD1 (5 bases). The CDR3 loop spans 15 amino acids. Per germline, CDR1 SEHNR and CDR2 FQNEAQ (reference sequence). Deletions cut 4 bases from V and 1 base from J, with 13 bases between. The CDR3 DNA is TGTGCCAGCAGCTCCCCTGACAGACCGAACACTGAAGCTTTCTTT. Translating it yields CASSSPDRPNTEAFF.

The chain uses TRBV7-3 and TRBJ2-1; 7 bases agree with TRBD2. After removal of 0 bases from V and 2 bases from J, the junction contained 7 bases not matched to a gene. Germline CDR1 is SGHTA and CDR2 is FQGTGA. This CDR3 is built from 17 residues. CDR3 loop: CASSLTGGEATYNEQFF. In DNA, the CDR3 is TGTGCCAGCAGCTTAACGGGGGGGGAGGCCACCTACAATGAGCAGTTCTTC.

The chain links TRBV27 to TRBJ1-5; the D is unclear. The CDR3 has 17 amino acids. Between the trimmed V and J ends, which lost 11 bases and 2 bases, there was a span of 25 bases. Germline CDR1 reads MNHEY; CDR2 reads SMNVEV (reference sequence). The CDR3 DNA is TGTGCCTGCCCCCGGGCCCGACCCAGCGGGCGCAATCAGCCCCAGCATTTT. This sequence encodes CACPRARPSGRNQPQHF.

The rearrangement uses TRBV6-6 and TRBJ1-1; possible D gene TRBD1, 6 bases. The CDR3 spans 13 residues. V was cut by 6 bases and J by 7 bases, with 15 bases left in between. Germline V CDR1 and CDR2: MNHNY, SVGAGI (reference sequence). The DNA of the CDR3 is TGTGCCAGCAGATACGGGACAATCATTGAAGCTTTCTTT. Its protein is CASRYGTIIEAFF.

The chain carries TRBV5-6 and TRBJ1-3; 8 bases are a match to TRBD1. The germline V gene has CDR1 SGHDT and CDR2 YYEEEE. V lost 2 bases to trimming and J lost 3 bases; unmatched junction nucleotides: 10. This CDR3 comprises 17 residues. CDR3 sequence (DNA): TGTGCCAGCAGCTTCTCAGCACCAGGGGGCCGTGGAAACACCATATATTTT. This translates into CASSFSAPGGRGNTIYF.

V gene TRBV27 combines with J gene TRBJ1-5; tentative D call: TRBD1 (5 bases). The V gene's germline CDR1 is MNHEY and CDR2 SMNVEV (reference sequence). The ends were cut back, 3 bases at V and 5 bases at J, with 8 bases in the middle. The CDR3 runs to 13 residues. DNA of the CDR3: TGTGCCAGCAGTTTTGGGGGGTATCAGCCCCAGCATTTT. Translation: CASSFGGYQPQHF.

The chain employs TRBV4-3 and TRBJ2-1, with 11 nucleotides matching TRBD2. Germline-derived CDR1 and CDR2 are LGHNA and YSLEER. The CDR3 is 16 residues long. After removal of 0 bases from V and 5 bases from J, the junction contained 3 bases not matched to a gene. This CDR3 is CASSQELAGEDNEQFF. The CDR3 DNA reads as TGCGCCAGCAGCCAAGAACTAGCGGGAGAGGACAATGAGCAGTTCTTC.

V and J are TRBV5-5 and TRBJ2-7; D is perhaps TRBD2 (6 bases). CDR3 length: 15 amino acids. Germline V lookup: CDR1 SGHKS, CDR2 YYEKEE (reference sequence). Trimming removed 3 bases from V and 0 bases from J, with 13 bases in between. CDR3 nucleotide sequence: TGTGCCAGCAGCTCACCGGGACTGCTCTCCTACGAGCAGTACTTC. As protein: CASSSPGLLSYEQYF. The variable domain in full, completed from reference TRBV5-5 and TRBJ2-7, reads DAGVTQSPTHLIKTRGQQVTLRCSPISGHKSVSWYQQVLGQGPQFIFQYYEKEERGRGNFPDRFSARQFPNYSSELNVNALLLGDSALYLCASSSPGLLSYEQYFGPGTRLTVT.